The clone carrying this TCR beta chain was picked up a small number of times. Clones were read by immunoSEQ multiplex PCR, and TCRdb kept only the in-frame ones, dropping some. This table has approximately 210,000 clones, 88% appearing once. This specimen comes from a study of blood T cell repertoires in COVID-19. This receptor was taken from a human donor in a cohort sampled during active COVID-19. Source material: peripheral blood.

The CDR3 reads CASSVEVGGGEAFF. As DNA, the CDR3 is TGTGCCAGCAGTGTTGAGGTAGGGGGCGGTGAAGCTTTCTTT. This chain links TRBV2 with TRBJ1-1, with TRBD1 matching 7 bases. CDR3 length equals 14 residues. The V segment lost 4 bases and the J segment 7 bases; nucleotides outside the gene matches: 9. CDR1 is SNHLY and CDR2 is FYNNEI in the germline V gene.